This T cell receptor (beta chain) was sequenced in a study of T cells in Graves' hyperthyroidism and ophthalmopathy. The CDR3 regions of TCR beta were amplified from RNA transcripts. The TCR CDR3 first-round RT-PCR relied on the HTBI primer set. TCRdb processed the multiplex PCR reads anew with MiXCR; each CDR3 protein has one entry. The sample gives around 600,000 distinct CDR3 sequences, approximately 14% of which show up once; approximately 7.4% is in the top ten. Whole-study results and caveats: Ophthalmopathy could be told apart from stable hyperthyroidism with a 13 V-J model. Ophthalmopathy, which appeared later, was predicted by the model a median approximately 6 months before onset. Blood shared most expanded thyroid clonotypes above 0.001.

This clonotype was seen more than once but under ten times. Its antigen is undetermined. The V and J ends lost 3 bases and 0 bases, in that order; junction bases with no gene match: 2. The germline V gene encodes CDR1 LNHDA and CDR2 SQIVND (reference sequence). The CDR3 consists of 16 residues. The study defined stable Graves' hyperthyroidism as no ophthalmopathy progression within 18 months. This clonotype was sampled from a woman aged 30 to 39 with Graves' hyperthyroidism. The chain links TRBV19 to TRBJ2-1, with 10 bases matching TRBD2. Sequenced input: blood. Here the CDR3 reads CASSILAGVSYNEQFF. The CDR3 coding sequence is TGTGCCAGTAGTATCCTAGCGGGAGTCTCCTACAATGAGCAGTTCTTC.